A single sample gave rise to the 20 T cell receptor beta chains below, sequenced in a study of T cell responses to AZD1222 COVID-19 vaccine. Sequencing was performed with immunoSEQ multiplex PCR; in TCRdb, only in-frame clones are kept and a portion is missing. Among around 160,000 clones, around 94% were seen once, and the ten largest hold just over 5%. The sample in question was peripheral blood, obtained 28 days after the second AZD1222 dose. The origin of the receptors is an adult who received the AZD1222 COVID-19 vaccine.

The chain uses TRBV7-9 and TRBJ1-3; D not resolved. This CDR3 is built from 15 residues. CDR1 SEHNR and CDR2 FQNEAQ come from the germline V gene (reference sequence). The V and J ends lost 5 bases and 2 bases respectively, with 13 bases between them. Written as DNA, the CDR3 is TGTGCCAGCAGCCTCCTCGGCGGAACTGGAAACACCATATATTTT. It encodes CASSLLGGTGNTIYF.

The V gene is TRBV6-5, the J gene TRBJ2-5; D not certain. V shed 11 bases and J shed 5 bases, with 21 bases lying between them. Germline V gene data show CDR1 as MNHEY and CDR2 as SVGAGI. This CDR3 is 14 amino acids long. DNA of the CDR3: TGTGCCTCCAGGTGGGATCAAGAGTGGGAGACCCAGTACTTC. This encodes CASRWDQEWETQYF.

CDR3 residues: CASSFRGRNNEQFF. The CDR3 DNA reads TGCGCCAGCAGCTTCAGGGGGCGAAACAATGAGCAGTTCTTC. J is TRBJ2-1 and V is TRBV5-1; 8 bases are a match to TRBD1. Trimming at V came to 2 bases and at J to 5 bases, leaving 3 bases not matched to a gene. CDR3 length: 14 residues. Germline V gene data show CDR1 as SGHRS and CDR2 as YFSETQ.

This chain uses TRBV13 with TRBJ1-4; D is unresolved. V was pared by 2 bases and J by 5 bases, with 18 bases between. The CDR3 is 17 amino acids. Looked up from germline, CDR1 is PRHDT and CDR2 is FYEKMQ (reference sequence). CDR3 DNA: TGTGCCAGCAGCTTAAGGCCGACAAGAGACCACAATGAAAAACTGTTTTTT. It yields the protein CASSLRPTRDHNEKLFF.

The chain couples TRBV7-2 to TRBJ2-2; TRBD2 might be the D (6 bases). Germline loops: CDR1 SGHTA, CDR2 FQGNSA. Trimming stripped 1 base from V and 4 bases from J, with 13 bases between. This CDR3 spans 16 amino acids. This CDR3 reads CASSLGGGSGTGELFF. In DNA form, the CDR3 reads TGTGCCAGCAGCTTAGGCGGAGGGTCGGGCACCGGGGAGCTGTTTTTT.

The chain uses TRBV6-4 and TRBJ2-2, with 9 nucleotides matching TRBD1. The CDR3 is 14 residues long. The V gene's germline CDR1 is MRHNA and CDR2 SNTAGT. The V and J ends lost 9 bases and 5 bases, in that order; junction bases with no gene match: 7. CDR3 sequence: CASRTGAETGELFF. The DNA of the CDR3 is TGTGCCAGTAGGACAGGGGCGGAGACCGGGGAGCTGTTTTTT.

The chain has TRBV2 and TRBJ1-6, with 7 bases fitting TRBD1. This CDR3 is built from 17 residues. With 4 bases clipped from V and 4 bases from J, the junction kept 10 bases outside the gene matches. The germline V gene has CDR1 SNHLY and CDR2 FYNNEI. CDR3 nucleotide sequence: TGTGCCAGCAGTGCTTACGGGACAGAAGTATATAATTCACCCCTCCACTTT. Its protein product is CASSAYGTEVYNSPLHF.

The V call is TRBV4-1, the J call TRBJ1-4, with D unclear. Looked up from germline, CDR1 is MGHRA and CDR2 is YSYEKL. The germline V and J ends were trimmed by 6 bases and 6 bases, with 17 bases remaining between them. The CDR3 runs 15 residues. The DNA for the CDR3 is TGCGCCAGCAGAAACTCCCGCGTACCCTATGAAAAACTGTTTTTT. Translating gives CASRNSRVPYEKLFF.

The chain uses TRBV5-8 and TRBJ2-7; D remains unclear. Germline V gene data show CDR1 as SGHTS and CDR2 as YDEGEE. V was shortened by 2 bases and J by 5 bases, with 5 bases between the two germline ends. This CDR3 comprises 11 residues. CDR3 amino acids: CASSFTHEQYF. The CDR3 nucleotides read TGTGCCAGCAGCTTTACCCACGAGCAGTACTTC.

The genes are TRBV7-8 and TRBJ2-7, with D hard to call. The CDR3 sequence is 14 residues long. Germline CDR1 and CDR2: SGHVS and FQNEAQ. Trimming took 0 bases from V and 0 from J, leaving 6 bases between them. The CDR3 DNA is TGTGCCAGCAGCTTAGCTGTATCCTCCTACGAGCAGTACTTC. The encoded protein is CASSLAVSSYEQYF. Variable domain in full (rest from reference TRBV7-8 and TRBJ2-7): GAGVSQSPRYKVAKRGQDVALRCDPISGHVSLFWYQQALGQGPEFLTYFQNEAQLDKSGLPSDRFFAERPEGSVSTLKIQRTQQEDSAVYLCASSLAVSSYEQYFGPGTRLTVT.

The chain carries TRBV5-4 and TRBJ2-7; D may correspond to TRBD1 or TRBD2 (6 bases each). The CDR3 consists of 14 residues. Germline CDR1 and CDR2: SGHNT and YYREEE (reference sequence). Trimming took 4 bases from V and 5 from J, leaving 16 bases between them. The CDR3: CASSHRSGADEQYF. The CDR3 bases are TGTGCCAGCAGCCATCGATCGGGGGCTGACGAGCAGTACTTC.

The CDR3 nucleotides are TGTGCCACCAGCGGGGGTCCGGGGGCGGTCCTCTCCCCGTCGTTAAGGGTCGAGCAGTACTTC. It encodes CATSGGPGAVLSPSLRVEQYF. J is TRBJ2-7 and V is TRBV15; D might be TRBD1 or TRBD2, each matching 6 bases. V lost 5 bases to trimming and J lost 6 bases, with 38 bases between them. The CDR3 runs 21 residues. CDR1 and CDR2 from the germline V gene are LNHNV and YYDKDF (reference sequence). Full variable domain (rest looked up from reference TRBV15 and TRBJ2-7): DAMVIQNPRYQVTQFGKPVTLSCSQTLNHNVMYWYQQKSSQAPKLLFHYYDKDFNNEADTPDNFQSRRPNTSFCFLDIRSPGLGDTAMYLCATSGGPGAVLSPSLRVEQYFGPGTRLTVT.

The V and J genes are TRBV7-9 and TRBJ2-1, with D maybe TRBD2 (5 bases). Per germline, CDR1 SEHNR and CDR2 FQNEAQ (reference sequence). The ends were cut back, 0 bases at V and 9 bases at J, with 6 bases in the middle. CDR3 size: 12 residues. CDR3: CASSLAAGEQFF. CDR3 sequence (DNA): TGTGCCAGCAGCTTAGCGGCGGGTGAGCAGTTCTTC. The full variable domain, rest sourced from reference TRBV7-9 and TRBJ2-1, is DTGVSQNPRHKITKRGQNVTFRCDPISEHNRLYWYRQTLGQGPEFLTYFQNEAQLEKSRLLSDRFSAERPKGSFSTLEIQRTEQGDSAMYLCASSLAAGEQFFGPGTRLTVL.

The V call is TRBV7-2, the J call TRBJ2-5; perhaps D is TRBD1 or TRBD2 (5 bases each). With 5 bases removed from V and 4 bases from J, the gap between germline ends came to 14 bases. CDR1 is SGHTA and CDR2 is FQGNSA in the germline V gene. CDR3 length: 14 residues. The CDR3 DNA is TGTGCCAGCAGCCCCCGAGGGGTTTTAGAGACCCAGTACTTC. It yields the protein CASSPRGVLETQYF.

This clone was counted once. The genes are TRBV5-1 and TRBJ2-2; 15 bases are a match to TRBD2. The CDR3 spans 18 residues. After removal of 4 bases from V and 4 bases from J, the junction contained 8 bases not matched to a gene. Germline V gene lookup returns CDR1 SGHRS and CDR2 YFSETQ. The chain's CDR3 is CASSKGTSGRRVTGELFF. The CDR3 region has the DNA TGCGCCAGCAGCAAAGGGACTAGCGGGAGGCGGGTCACCGGGGAGCTGTTTTTT. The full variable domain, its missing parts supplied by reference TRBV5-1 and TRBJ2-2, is KAGVTQTPRYLIKTRGQQVTLSCSPISGHRSVSWYQQTPGQGLQFLFEYFSETQRNKGNFPGRFSGRQFSNSRSEMNVSTLELGDSALYLCASSKGTSGRRVTGELFFGEGSRLTVL.

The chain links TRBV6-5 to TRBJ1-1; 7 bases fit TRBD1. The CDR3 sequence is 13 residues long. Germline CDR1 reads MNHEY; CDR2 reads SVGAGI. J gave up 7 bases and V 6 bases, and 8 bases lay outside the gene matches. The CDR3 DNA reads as TGTGCCAGCAGGCTAGGGACAGATCTTGAAGCTTTCTTT. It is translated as CASRLGTDLEAFF.

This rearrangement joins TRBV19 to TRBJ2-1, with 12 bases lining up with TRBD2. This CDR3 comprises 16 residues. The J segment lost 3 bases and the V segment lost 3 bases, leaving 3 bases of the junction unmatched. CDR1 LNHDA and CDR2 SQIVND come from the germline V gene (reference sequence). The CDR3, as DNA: TGTGCCAGTAGTATCCGACTAGCGGGAGTCTACAATGAGCAGTTCTTC. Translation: CASSIRLAGVYNEQFF.

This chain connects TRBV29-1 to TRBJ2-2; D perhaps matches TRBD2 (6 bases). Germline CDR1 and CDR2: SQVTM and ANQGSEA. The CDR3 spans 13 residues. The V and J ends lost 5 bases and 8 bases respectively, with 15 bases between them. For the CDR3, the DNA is TGCAGCGTTTACGGGAGTGTGTGGGGGGAGCTGTTTTTT. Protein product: CSVYGSVWGELFF.

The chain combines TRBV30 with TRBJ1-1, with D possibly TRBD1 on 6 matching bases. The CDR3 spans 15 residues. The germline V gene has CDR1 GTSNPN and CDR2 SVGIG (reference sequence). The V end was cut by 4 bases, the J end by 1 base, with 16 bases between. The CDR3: CAWTYSPTGNTEAFF. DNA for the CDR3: TGTGCCTGGACCTATTCCCCGACAGGGAACACTGAAGCTTTCTTT.

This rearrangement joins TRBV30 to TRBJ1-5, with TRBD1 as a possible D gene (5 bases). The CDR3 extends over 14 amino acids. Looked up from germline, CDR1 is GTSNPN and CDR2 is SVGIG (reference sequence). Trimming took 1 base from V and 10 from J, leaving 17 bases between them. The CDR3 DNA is TGTGCCTGGAGTGCCCTTCTGGGGGGGGGACCCCAGCATTTT. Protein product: CAWSALLGGGPQHF.